Below are 26 T cell receptor beta chains sequenced from a single sample in a study of T cell responses to AZD1222 COVID-19 vaccine. Profiled with immunoSEQ multiplex PCR; TCRdb holds only in-frame clones, not every one. The sample yields roughly 140,000 clones, approximately 92% seen once. Sequenced material: peripheral blood, taken on day 0 of AZD1222 vaccination. The receptors originated from an adult in good health.

The rearrangement uses TRBV5-1 and TRBJ1-1, with D unresolved. Trimming took 5 bases from V and 5 from J, leaving 22 bases between them. There are 16 residues in the CDR3. From germline, CDR1 is SGHRS and CDR2 YFSETQ. CDR3 protein: CASRLTLTQALTEAFF. The CDR3 nucleotides are TGCGCCAGCAGACTCACGCTGACCCAGGCGCTTACTGAAGCTTTCTTT.

The V gene is TRBV6-5, the J gene TRBJ2-1; TRBD2 matches at 16 bases. From germline, CDR1 is MNHEY and CDR2 SVGAGI. J lost 8 bases, V lost 6 bases, and 4 bases had no gene match. This CDR3 spans 15 amino acids. Written as DNA, the CDR3 is TGTGCCAGCAGAACCGGGACTAGCGGGGGGGATGAGCAGTTCTTC. The encoded protein is CASRTGTSGGDEQFF.

V usage is TRBV5-8 and J usage is TRBJ2-7; D perhaps matches TRBD1 (5 bases). CDR3 length equals 13 residues. Deletions cut 2 bases from V and 3 bases from J, with 9 bases between. CDR1 is SGHTS, CDR2 YDEGEE, per germline. The chain's CDR3 is CASSLGVDYEQYF. As DNA, the CDR3 is TGTGCCAGCAGCTTAGGGGTAGACTACGAGCAGTACTTC.

V usage is TRBV7-9 and J usage is TRBJ1-1; D is ambiguous. This CDR3 contains 14 residues. V lost 6 bases and J 4 bases, leaving 15 bases between the germline ends. CDR1 and CDR2 from the germline V gene are SEHNR and FQNEAQ (reference sequence). The CDR3 sequence is CASRPASRVTEAFF. CDR3 in DNA: TGTGCCAGCAGACCGGCTTCAAGGGTCACTGAAGCTTTCTTT. Full variable domain (remainder filled in from reference TRBV7-9 and TRBJ1-1): DTGVSQNPRHKITKRGQNVTFRCDPISEHNRLYWYRQTLGQGPEFLTYFQNEAQLEKSRLLSDRFSAERPKGSFSTLEIQRTEQGDSAMYLCASRPASRVTEAFFGQGTRLTVV.

V usage is TRBV5-4 and J usage is TRBJ1-2; D gene uncertain. This CDR3 contains 11 residues. Trimming stripped 2 bases from V and 7 bases from J, with 6 bases between. Per germline, CDR1 SGHNT and CDR2 YYREEE (reference sequence). Written as DNA, the CDR3 is TGTGCCAGCAGCTTCGGGCGTGGCTACACCTTC. Amino acid sequence: CASSFGRGYTF.

The chain carries TRBV19 and TRBJ2-6; 9 positions match TRBD1. The V gene end was trimmed by 6 bases and the J gene end by 2 bases; junction bases not matched to a gene: 2. This CDR3 region has 15 residues. Germline V gene lookup returns CDR1 LNHDA and CDR2 SQIVND (reference sequence). The CDR3 sequence is CASRTGGTGANVLTF. Written as DNA, the CDR3 is TGTGCCAGTAGGACAGGGGGGACTGGGGCCAACGTCCTGACTTTC.

In its sample, this clone was seen once. The chain carries TRBV3-1 (or the pseudogene TRBV3-2) and TRBJ2-3; D is unclear. The germline gives CDR1 LGHDT, CDR2 YNNKEL (reference sequence). This CDR3 comprises 11 residues. Trimming removed 4 bases at V and 11 bases at J, with 10 bases between. In DNA, the CDR3 is TGTGCCAGCAGCCTGAAAGCCCGGCAGTATTTT. This sequence encodes CASSLKARQYF.

The DNA of the CDR3 is TGCAGTGCTAGTCGGGCAGGGTGGGACACTGAAGCTTTCTTT. Its protein product is CSASRAGWDTEAFF. V usage is TRBV20-1 and J usage is TRBJ1-1; D is possibly TRBD1 (5 bases). Trimming left V 3 bases short and J 3 bases short, with 14 bases between. This CDR3 is built from 14 residues. Germline-derived CDR1 and CDR2 are DFQATT and SNEGSKA (reference sequence).

This rearrangement joins TRBV6-1 to TRBJ2-2; D uncertain. The germline gives CDR1 MNHNS, CDR2 SASEGT. V was shortened by 2 bases and J by 3 bases, with 7 bases between the two germline ends. This CDR3 spans 14 amino acids. CDR3 residues: CASSEQPHTGELFF. As DNA, the CDR3 is TGTGCCAGCAGTGAACAGCCTCACACCGGGGAGCTGTTTTTT.

The chain recombines TRBV27 with TRBJ1-6; TRBD1 matches at 7 bases. This CDR3 has 17 amino acids. Per the germline V gene, CDR1 is MNHEY and CDR2 is SMNVEV (reference sequence). The trim removed 3 bases at V and 0 bases at J, leaving 5 bases unmatched. This chain's CDR3 is CASSFRDRTSYNSPLHF. The CDR3 region has the DNA TGTGCCAGCAGTTTCAGGGACAGAACCTCCTATAATTCACCCCTCCACTTT.

The rearrangement links TRBV12-5 to TRBJ1-1, with D hard to call. The V end lost 5 bases, the J end lost 11 bases, and 27 bases lay between the germline ends. Germline loops: CDR1 LGHNT, CDR2 FRNRAP. The CDR3 consists of 16 residues. The CDR3 region has the DNA TGTGCTAGTGGTAACACACCCCCCGTGTATGGAATTATGGCTTTCTTT. As protein: CASGNTPPVYGIMAFF.

On this clone: This sample includes further DNA sequences coding for the same CDR3. The V gene is TRBV28, the J gene TRBJ1-6; no firm D call. The CDR3 sequence is 12 residues long. Germline V gene lookup returns CDR1 MDHEN and CDR2 SYDVKM. With 1 base removed from V and 8 bases from J, the gap between germline ends came to 3 bases. The CDR3: CASSLSHSPLHF. As DNA, the CDR3 is TGTGCCAGCAGTTTATCCCATTCACCCCTCCACTTT.

V and J are TRBV4-1 and TRBJ1-4; D gene ambiguous. The V gene's germline CDR1 is MGHRA and CDR2 YSYEKL. The CDR3 spans 15 residues. V gave up 4 bases and J gave up 1 base, with 10 bases separating them. DNA of the CDR3: TGCGCCAGCAGCCTCTTCGCGGGAACTAATGAAAAACTGTTTTTT. Protein: CASSLFAGTNEKLFF.

This clone showed up just a few times. V and J are TRBV2 and TRBJ2-1; no definite D call. Germline CDR1 and CDR2: SNHLY and FYNNEI. Between the trimmed V and J ends, which lost 0 bases and 5 bases, there was a span of 23 bases. The CDR3 totals 19 residues. The CDR3 loop reads CASSEAPGPWGFQNNEQFF. As DNA, the CDR3 is TGTGCCAGCAGTGAAGCGCCCGGGCCTTGGGGTTTCCAAAACAATGAGCAGTTCTTC.

There are a few counts of this clone. The CDR3, as DNA: TGTGCCAGCTCACCACTTCCAGTTGGGGGGCCCCAGCATTTT. This codes for CASSPLPVGGPQHF. This chain joins TRBV18 and TRBJ1-5; D possibly corresponds to TRBD1 (5 bases). The CDR3 runs 14 residues. Per the germline V gene, CDR1 is KGHSH and CDR2 is LQKENI. Trimming removed 1 base at V and 9 bases at J, with 13 bases between.

DNA of the CDR3: TGTGCCAGCAGCTTAAGCCAGAGCAATCAGCCCCAGCATTTT. Translated, it gives CASSLSQSNQPQHF. The chain couples TRBV7-9 to TRBJ1-5; D gene ambiguous. V was clipped by 2 bases and J by 1 base, with 6 bases between them. From germline, CDR1 is SEHNR and CDR2 FQNEAQ (reference sequence). CDR3 length: 14 amino acids.

The chain employs TRBV5-1 and TRBJ2-7; 9 bases agree with TRBD2. V was pared by 5 bases and J by 3 bases, with 3 bases of the junction left unmatched. The germline V gene has CDR1 SGHRS and CDR2 YFSETQ. CDR3 size: 13 residues. Here the CDR3 DNA reads TGCGCCAGCAGAATAGCGGGAGTCTACGAGCAGTACTTC. As protein: CASRIAGVYEQYF.

The chain joins TRBV5-1 to TRBJ1-6; no reliable D call. The V gene's germline CDR1 is SGHRS and CDR2 YFSETQ. The V end was cut by 0 bases, the J end by 8 bases, with 12 bases between. This CDR3 spans 15 amino acids. The chain's CDR3 is CASSLAGPYYSPLHF. CDR3 DNA sequence: TGCGCCAGCAGCTTGGCCGGCCCTTATTATTCACCCCTCCACTTT.

The DNA for the CDR3 is TGTGCCAGCAGCTTAAGGGCTAGCGGGGGGTCCTCCTACGAGCAGTACTTC. It translates to CASSLRASGGSSYEQYF. The chain recombines TRBV7-9 with TRBJ2-7; 11 bases agree with TRBD2. The V segment lost 2 bases and the J segment 0 bases; nucleotides outside the gene matches: 6. The CDR3 runs 17 residues. Germline V gives CDR1 SEHNR, CDR2 FQNEAQ (reference sequence). Full variable domain (missing parts from reference TRBV7-9 and TRBJ2-7): DTGVSQNPRHKITKRGQNVTFRCDPISEHNRLYWYRQTLGQGPEFLTYFQNEAQLEKSRLLSDRFSAERPKGSFSTLEIQRTEQGDSAMYLCASSLRASGGSSYEQYFGPGTRLTVT.

The chain links TRBV18 to TRBJ1-2; 9 positions agree with TRBD1. In germline, CDR1 is KGHSH, CDR2 LQKENI. This CDR3 has 16 residues. Trimming removed 8 bases from V and 1 base from J; junction bases left unmatched: 11. The CDR3: CASARGTGTFNYGYTF. For the CDR3, the DNA is TGTGCCAGCGCCCGCGGGACAGGGACCTTTAACTATGGCTACACCTTC. Full variable domain (outside the CDR3, taken from reference TRBV18 and TRBJ1-2): NAGVMQNPRHLVRRRGQEARLRCSPMKGHSHVYWYRQLPEEGLKFMVYLQKENIIDESGMPKERFSAEFPKEGPSILRIQQVVRGDSAAYFCASARGTGTFNYGYTFGSGTRLTVV.

The chain couples TRBV19 to TRBJ1-6; no firm D call. The CDR3 covers 13 residues. Germline V gene lookup returns CDR1 LNHDA and CDR2 SQIVND (reference sequence). V dropped 2 bases and J dropped 14 bases, with 13 bases sitting between them. CDR3 sequence: CASSIKEDGSLHF. DNA for the CDR3: TGTGCCAGTAGTATAAAGGAGGATGGCTCCCTCCACTTT.

V gene TRBV18 combines with J gene TRBJ1-2; possibly TRBD1 for D (5 bases). The CDR3 consists of 12 residues. Deletions cut 6 bases from V and 7 bases from J, with 12 bases between. Germline-derived CDR1 and CDR2 are KGHSH and LQKENI. CDR3 sequence reads: CASSPSGPGYTF. CDR3 bases: TGTGCCAGCTCCCCTTCGGGGCCTGGCTACACCTTC. The whole variable domain, filled in from reference TRBV18 and TRBJ1-2, reads NAGVMQNPRHLVRRRGQEARLRCSPMKGHSHVYWYRQLPEEGLKFMVYLQKENIIDESGMPKERFSAEFPKEGPSILRIQQVVRGDSAAYFCASSPSGPGYTFGSGTRLTVV.

V usage is TRBV11-3 and J usage is TRBJ1-3; 8 nucleotides align to TRBD1. With V trimmed by 5 bases and J by 4 bases, 7 bases remained unmatched. This CDR3 spans 15 amino acids. Germline assignment: CDR1 SGHNT and CDR2 YENEEA. The CDR3 DNA reads as TGTGCCAGCAGCCTGGGACAGGCGTCAGGAAACACCATATATTTT. Its translation: CASSLGQASGNTIYF.

The genes are TRBV7-9 and TRBJ2-2; D tentatively fits TRBD1 or TRBD2 (5 bases each). Looked up from germline, CDR1 is SEHNR and CDR2 is FQNEAQ (reference sequence). This CDR3 contains 15 residues. Trimming removed 4 bases at V and 2 bases at J, with 11 bases between. The CDR3 spells CASSYTGANTGELFF. CDR3 bases: TGTGCCAGCAGCTACACCGGGGCCAACACCGGGGAGCTGTTTTTT.

This clone was observed a single time. The CDR3 coding sequence is TGTGCCAGTAGTATAGGGACAGGATCCTACGAGCAGTACTTC. As protein: CASSIGTGSYEQYF. The V and J genes are TRBV19 and TRBJ2-7; 7 nucleotides agree with TRBD1. Losses at the gene ends were 1 base for V and 1 base for J; bases not matched to a gene: 1. The CDR3 totals 14 residues. Looked up from germline, CDR1 is LNHDA and CDR2 is SQIVND (reference sequence).

This chain connects TRBV3-1 (or the pseudogene TRBV3-2) to TRBJ1-2; D is possibly TRBD1 (5 bases). This CDR3 is built from 15 residues. V shed 1 base and J shed 7 bases, with 16 bases lying between them. The germline V gene has CDR1 LGHDT and CDR2 YNNKEL (reference sequence). The CDR3 reads CASSQAVGGAGGYTF. As DNA, the CDR3 is TGTGCCAGCAGCCAAGCCGTCGGAGGGGCGGGTGGCTACACCTTC.